This is a list of T cell receptor beta chains from one sample in a study of T cell changes during pregnancy in multiple sclerosis. Method: immunoSEQ multiplex PCR; TCRdb's copy keeps in-frame clones and lacks some. The sample contains 65,000 to 85,000 clones, approximately 87% of which appear only once. This specimen was peripheral blood, taken after pregnancy. The receptors were gathered from a female donor in good health, enrolled as a control in a pregnancy study. Each CDR3 is given with its conserved first and last residue. A D gene is named only where the DNA matches it firmly.

D gene	V gene	J gene	CDR3 DNA	CDR3 protein
-	TRBV27	TRBJ2-2	TGTGCCAGCAGACAACAGACAGGAAACACCGGGGAGCTGTTTTTT	CASRQQTGNTGELFF
TRBD1	TRBV6-1	TRBJ1-3	TGTGCCAGCAGTGAAGGGATCCGGGACAGGATTAGCTCTGGAAACACCATATATTTT	CASSEGIRDRISSGNTIYF
TRBD2	TRBV5-8	TRBJ2-7	TGTGCCAGCAGCTCGGGACTAGGGAACTACGAGCAGTACTTC	CASSSGLGNYEQYF
-	TRBV7-9	TRBJ1-2	TGTGCCAGCAGCTTAGAGGGGTCCGGCGGCTACACCTTC	CASSLEGSGGYTF
TRBD1	TRBV18	TRBJ1-2	TGTGCCAGCTCACAGACCCGGACAGGCATGTTCTGGGGCTACACCTTC	CASSQTRTGMFWGYTF
-	TRBV7-2	TRBJ1-5	TGTGCCAGCAGCTTAGTTTACCAAAGCGACCAGCCCCAGCATTTT	CASSLVYQSDQPQHF
TRBD2	TRBV4-1	TRBJ2-7	TGCGCCAGCAGCCAAGACTTTGCGGGAGTATTTGAGCAGTACTTC	CASSQDFAGVFEQYF
-	TRBV7-9	TRBJ2-7	TGTGCCAGCAGCTTAGGGAGGGGGCCCCTCTACGAGCAGTACTTC	CASSLGRGPLYEQYF
-	TRBV6-1	TRBJ1-3	TGTGCCAGCAGTGAAATGGAGGCGGTATCTAGTGGAAACACCATATATTTT	CASSEMEAVSSGNTIYF
-	TRBV4-3	TRBJ1-2	TGCGCCAGCAGCCAGACATTGAGGGTGGATTTAAATGGCTACACCTTC	CASSQTLRVDLNGYTF
TRBD1	TRBV11-2	TRBJ1-2	TGTGCCAGCAGCTTAGGGGGAACAGGGGCCCAGGGCGGCTACACCTTC	CASSLGGTGAQGGYTF
-	TRBV9	TRBJ2-7	TGTGCCAGCAGCGTAACAGTTACGTCCTACGAGCAGTACTTC	CASSVTVTSYEQYF
TRBD1	TRBV27	TRBJ2-2	TGTGCCAGCAGAAGGACAGGGGGAAACACCGGGGAGCTGTTTTTT	CASRRTGGNTGELFF
TRBD2	TRBV7-8	TRBJ2-7	TGTGCCAGCAGCTCCCCCCGGGAGGTCCCCTACGAGCAGTACTTC	CASSSPREVPYEQYF
-	TRBV18	TRBJ1-1	TGTGCCAGCTCCCTGAAGGTGGCGGAGAACACTGAAGCTTTCTTT	CASSLKVAENTEAFF
TRBD2	TRBV19	TRBJ2-1	TGTGCCAGTAGTATAGAGAGCGGGAGGGCCCCAAGCTCCTACAATGAGCAGTTCTTC	CASSIESGRAPSSYNEQFF
TRBD2	TRBV5-1	TRBJ2-7	TGCGCCAGCAGCTTGGCCAAGGGTAGCGGGGCCGAGCAGTACTTC	CASSLAKGSGAEQYF